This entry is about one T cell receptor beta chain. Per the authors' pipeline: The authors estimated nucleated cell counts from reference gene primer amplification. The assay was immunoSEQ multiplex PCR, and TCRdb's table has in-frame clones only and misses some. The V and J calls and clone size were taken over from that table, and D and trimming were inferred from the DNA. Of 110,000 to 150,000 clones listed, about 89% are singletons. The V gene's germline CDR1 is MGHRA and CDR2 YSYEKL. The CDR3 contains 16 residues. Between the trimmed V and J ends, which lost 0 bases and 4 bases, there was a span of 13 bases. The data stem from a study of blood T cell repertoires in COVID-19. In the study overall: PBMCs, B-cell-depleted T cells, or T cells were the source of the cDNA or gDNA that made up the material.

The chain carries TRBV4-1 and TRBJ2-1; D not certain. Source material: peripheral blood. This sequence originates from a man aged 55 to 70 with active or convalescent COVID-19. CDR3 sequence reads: CASSQDRNTEYNEQFF. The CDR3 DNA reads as TGCGCCAGCAGCCAAGATCGGAATACAGAATACAATGAGCAGTTCTTC.